This record covers a single TCR beta chain. The antigen is undetermined. Sequenced by immunoSEQ multiplex PCR; TCRdb stores in-frame clones only, minus some. The sample has 150,000 or so clones; about 89% are singletons. The data derive from a study of T cell responses to AZD1222 COVID-19 vaccine. The study's findings and limits: At 160-218 and 743-854, vaccine-associated CD4 TCRs were dominant, and they spanned spike. Donors were chiefly white British, with a greater number of females, and clonal diversity was perhaps underestimated.

The germline V gene encodes CDR1 SGHRS and CDR2 YFSETQ. V gave up 3 bases and J gave up 2 bases, with 9 bases separating them. CDR3 length equals 14 residues. V and J are TRBV5-1 and TRBJ1-5; no clear D gene. The origin of this receptor is an adult in good health. This specimen was peripheral blood, taken on day 0 of AZD1222 vaccination. CDR3 nucleotides: TGCGCCAGCAGCTCGGAGGGCGGCAATCAGCCCCAGCATTTT. Translated: CASSSEGGNQPQHF.